Listed here are 25 T cell receptor beta chains from one sample, sequenced in a study of cytomegalovirus exposure and HLA in healthy donors. Assay used: immunoSEQ multiplex PCR; TCRdb lists only in-frame clones, some missing. The sample yields roughly 190,000 clones, about 89% seen once. The sequenced sample was PBMCs. These receptors were collected from a man aged 25-40 years in good health and CMV-seropositive.

The CDR3 coding sequence is TGTGCCAGCTCACCACCTGCAGGGAGCACAGATACGCAGTATTTT. Its protein product is CASSPPAGSTDTQYF. The chain joins TRBV18 to TRBJ2-3, with D perhaps matching TRBD1 (5 bases). V lost 0 bases to trimming and J lost 0 bases, with 7 bases between them. CDR1 is KGHSH and CDR2 is LQKENI in the germline V gene. CDR3 length: 15 residues.

The chain is built from TRBV20-1 and TRBJ2-1; tentative D call: TRBD2 (5 bases). Deletions cut 4 bases from V and 8 bases from J, with 6 bases between. CDR3 length: 10 amino acids. Germline loops: CDR1 DFQATT, CDR2 SNEGSKA (reference sequence). The CDR3 region has the DNA TGCAGTGCTACTAGCTATGAGCAGTTCTTC. Residues: CSATSYEQFF.

The genes are TRBV6-5 and TRBJ2-7, with D unclear. This CDR3 comprises 13 residues. Trimming left V 6 bases short and J 6 bases short, with 15 bases between. Germline loops: CDR1 MNHEY, CDR2 SVGAGI. CDR3 DNA: TGTGCCAGCAGGCGACTCCCCGGCGGCGAGCAGTACTTC. It translates to CASRRLPGGEQYF.

CDR3 nucleotides: TGTGCCAGCAGTTACTCTGGGGTAGAGACCCAGTACTTC. This translates into CASSYSGVETQYF. This sequence joins TRBV6-6 and TRBJ2-5; D gene uncertain. V was trimmed by 0 bases and J by 4 bases, leaving 6 bases between them. This CDR3 has 13 amino acids. Germline CDR1 is MNHNY and CDR2 is SVGAGI (reference sequence).

This chain connects TRBV2 to TRBJ2-4; possibly TRBD1 for D (6 bases). Germline loops: CDR1 SNHLY, CDR2 FYNNEI. CDR3 length equals 14 residues. V was shortened by 6 bases and J by 0 bases, with 9 bases between the two germline ends. The CDR3 region has the DNA TGTGCCAGCAGATGGACAGTAGCCAAAAACATTCAGTACTTC. It specifies CASRWTVAKNIQYF.

The V call is TRBV4-3, the J call TRBJ1-5; the D is unclear. With 2 bases removed from V and 5 bases from J, the gap between germline ends came to 7 bases. The germline CDR1 and CDR2 sequences are LGHNA and YSLEER. The CDR3 totals 13 residues. The CDR3, as DNA: TGCGCCAGCAGCCAAAGCGGGGATCAGCCCCAGCATTTT. Translated, it gives CASSQSGDQPQHF.

This clone was observed a handful of times. The CDR3 reads CASSLWQGRDNSPLHF. Written as DNA, the CDR3 is TGTGCCAGCAGCTTATGGCAGGGAAGAGATAATTCACCCCTCCACTTT. V and J are TRBV7-9 and TRBJ1-6; perhaps TRBD1 as D (5 bases). Trimming took 2 bases from V and 5 from J, leaving 13 bases between them. CDR1 is SEHNR, CDR2 FQNEAQ, per germline (reference sequence). The CDR3 runs to 16 residues.

The chain has TRBV28 and TRBJ2-5, with 12 bases lining up with TRBD2. Germline-derived CDR1 and CDR2 are MDHEN and SYDVKM. The length of the CDR3 is 17 residues. Trimming removed 5 bases from V and 5 bases from J; junction bases left unmatched: 12. CDR3 residues: CASSRPGTSGLGETQYF. The CDR3 region has the DNA TGTGCCAGCAGTAGACCCGGGACTAGCGGGTTAGGGGAGACCCAGTACTTC.

This chain uses TRBV18 with TRBJ2-1, with D hard to call. Between the trimmed V and J ends, which lost 1 base and 7 bases, there was a span of 5 bases. The CDR3 runs to 12 residues. Per germline, CDR1 KGHSH and CDR2 LQKENI. CDR3 residues: CASSPLSNEQFF. The CDR3 nucleotides are TGTGCCAGCTCACCACTCTCAAATGAGCAGTTCTTC. Looking up the rest from reference TRBV18 and TRBJ2-1 gives the full variable domain: NAGVMQNPRHLVRRRGQEARLRCSPMKGHSHVYWYRQLPEEGLKFMVYLQKENIIDESGMPKERFSAEFPKEGPSILRIQQVVRGDSAAYFCASSPLSNEQFFGPGTRLTVL.

The V and J genes are TRBV9 and TRBJ2-3; tentatively, D is TRBD1 or TRBD2 (5 bases each). The V end lost 1 base, the J end lost 4 bases, and 13 bases lay between the germline ends. This CDR3 contains 15 residues. Germline CDR1 SGDLS, CDR2 YYNGEE. CDR3 sequence: CASSVLQGESDTQYF. CDR3 sequence (DNA): TGTGCCAGCAGCGTATTGCAGGGAGAGTCAGATACGCAGTATTTT.

There are a few counts of this clone. V is TRBV6-6 and J is TRBJ1-2; D not resolved. CDR3 length: 13 amino acids. Looked up from germline, CDR1 is MNHNY and CDR2 is SVGAGI (reference sequence). Trimming shortened V by 0 bases and J by 0 bases, and 2 bases separated the two germline ends. Written as DNA, the CDR3 is TGTGCCAGCAGTTACTCCCCTAACTATGGCTACACCTTC. It is translated as CASSYSPNYGYTF.

The chain employs TRBV19 and TRBJ2-7, with TRBD1 matching over 8 bases. From germline, CDR1 is LNHDA and CDR2 SQIVND (reference sequence). This CDR3 contains 15 residues. Trimming at V came to 4 bases and at J to 5 bases, leaving 10 bases not matched to a gene. The chain's CDR3 is CASSRTGPSDDEQYF. For the CDR3, the DNA is TGTGCCAGTAGTAGGACAGGGCCCTCTGACGACGAGCAGTACTTC.

The chain recombines TRBV5-4 with TRBJ1-4, with D hard to call. Germline CDR1 reads SGHNT; CDR2 reads YYREEE (reference sequence). CDR3 length equals 17 residues. Deletions cut 4 bases from V and 0 bases from J, with 16 bases between. CDR3 sequence: CASSPEGGRATNEKLFF. CDR3 coding DNA: TGTGCCAGCAGCCCGGAAGGAGGCCGCGCAACTAATGAAAAACTGTTTTTT.

Note on this clone: Other DNA sequences in the sample encode the same CDR3. The chain has TRBV6-5 and TRBJ2-7; TRBD2 aligns across 9 bases. V was pared by 2 bases and J by 4 bases, with 3 bases of the junction left unmatched. Germline CDR1 is MNHEY and CDR2 is SVGAGI. The length of the CDR3 is 14 residues. Here the CDR3 reads CASSYGTSPYEQYF. CDR3 bases: TGTGCCAGCAGTTACGGGACTAGCCCATACGAGCAGTACTTC.

The chain is built from TRBV6-6 and TRBJ1-5, with D maybe TRBD1 (5 bases). From germline, CDR1 is MNHNY and CDR2 SVGAGI (reference sequence). V lost 4 bases, J lost 0 bases, and 10 bases lay in between. The CDR3 contains 15 residues. The chain's CDR3 is CASSSPGVSNQPQHF. The CDR3 region has the DNA TGTGCCAGCAGTTCCCCGGGGGTTAGCAATCAGCCCCAGCATTTT.

The gene calls are TRBV15 and TRBJ2-6; D not certain. CDR1 is LNHNV, CDR2 YYDKDF, per germline (reference sequence). The CDR3 runs to 16 residues. Trimming stripped 0 bases from V and 1 base from J, with 7 bases between. The CDR3, as DNA: TGTGCCACCAGCAGAGAGCCCCTTTCTGGGGCCAACGTCCTGACTTTC. This sequence encodes CATSREPLSGANVLTF.

The chain has TRBV13 and TRBJ1-3; the D gene is possibly TRBD1 (5 bases). Germline CDR1 PRHDT, CDR2 FYEKMQ (reference sequence). The CDR3 runs to 14 residues. V gave up 4 bases and J gave up 0 bases, with 7 bases separating them. The CDR3 loop reads CASSWGSSGNTIYF. As DNA, the CDR3 is TGTGCCAGCAGCTGGGGGAGCTCTGGAAACACCATATATTTT.

The chain carries TRBV5-6 and TRBJ1-4; 9 bases fit TRBD1. CDR1 and CDR2 from the germline V gene are SGHDT and YYEEEE. The junction had 6 bases not matched to a gene; V was cut back by 4 bases and J by 8 bases. This CDR3 has 14 residues. The CDR3 reads CASSRQGTGEKLFF. As DNA, the CDR3 is TGTGCCAGCAGCAGACAGGGGACAGGGGAAAAACTGTTTTTT.

This chain connects TRBV5-6 to TRBJ2-3, with D tentatively TRBD1 (5 bases). Germline V gene data show CDR1 as SGHDT and CDR2 as YYEEEE. The CDR3 consists of 13 residues. The ends were cut back, 6 bases at V and 1 base at J, with 9 bases in the middle. CDR3 amino acids: CASIQGGTDTQYF. In DNA form, the CDR3 reads TGTGCCAGCATCCAAGGGGGCACAGATACGCAGTATTTT.

In its sample, this clone was seen a few times. The chain combines TRBV29-1 with TRBJ1-1; D is undetermined. Germline assignment: CDR1 SQVTM and CDR2 ANQGSEA. The CDR3 sequence is 12 residues long. V was cut by 4 bases and J by 1 base, with 7 bases left in between. This chain's CDR3 is CSVGDANTEAFF. CDR3 DNA: TGCAGCGTTGGGGATGCGAACACTGAAGCTTTCTTT.

The chain joins TRBV10-3 to TRBJ1-6; TRBD1 matches at 11 bases. Trimming took 0 bases from V and 5 from J; bases not matched to a gene: 6. CDR1 is ENHRY and CDR2 is SYGVKD in the germline V gene. The CDR3 has 18 amino acids. CDR3 sequence: CAISESGTGGADNSPLHF. In DNA form, the CDR3 reads TGTGCCATCAGTGAGTCAGGGACAGGGGGAGCGGATAATTCACCCCTCCACTTT.

This chain connects TRBV7-2 to TRBJ2-3, with D perhaps being TRBD1 or TRBD2 (7 bases each). With 5 bases removed from V and 3 bases from J, the gap between germline ends came to 21 bases. The CDR3 loop spans 17 amino acids. Looked up from germline, CDR1 is SGHTA and CDR2 is FQGNSA. The DNA of the CDR3 is TGTGCCAGCAGCCTAGGGGGCGGGGGCTGGGGTACAGATACGCAGTATTTT. Amino acids: CASSLGGGGWGTDTQYF.

This sequence joins TRBV6-1 and TRBJ1-3; D perhaps matches TRBD1 (6 bases). V was trimmed by 0 bases and J by 1 base, leaving 10 bases between them. Germline CDR1 MNHNS, CDR2 SASEGT. There are 16 residues in the CDR3. The CDR3 reads CASSEAVGGSGNTIYF. The DNA for the CDR3 is TGTGCCAGCAGTGAAGCGGTAGGGGGATCTGGAAACACCATATATTTT.

The CDR3 DNA is TGTGCCTGGAGTGCGAGTGGGAGTCCACCCCTCCACTTT. This gives the protein CAWSASGSPPLHF. The chain links TRBV30 to TRBJ1-6; no clear D gene. The CDR3 runs to 13 residues. V shed 1 base and J shed 11 bases, with 12 bases lying between them. CDR1 GTSNPN and CDR2 SVGIG come from the germline V gene (reference sequence). Full variable domain (outside the CDR3, taken from reference TRBV30 and TRBJ1-6): SQTIHQWPATLVQPVGSPLSLECTVEGTSNPNLYWYRQAAGRGLQLLFYSVGIGQISSEVPQNLSASRPQDRQFILSSKKLLLSDSGFYLCAWSASGSPPLHFGNGTRLTVT.

The rearrangement uses TRBV6-6 and TRBJ2-7; 8 bases align to TRBD2. V dropped 6 bases and J dropped 0; count of bases not matched to a gene: 4. The V gene's germline CDR1 is MNHNY and CDR2 SVGAGI (reference sequence). The CDR3 runs 14 residues. DNA for the CDR3: TGTGCCAGCAGCAATAGCGGGGACTCCTACGAGCAGTACTTC. Its translation: CASSNSGDSYEQYF.